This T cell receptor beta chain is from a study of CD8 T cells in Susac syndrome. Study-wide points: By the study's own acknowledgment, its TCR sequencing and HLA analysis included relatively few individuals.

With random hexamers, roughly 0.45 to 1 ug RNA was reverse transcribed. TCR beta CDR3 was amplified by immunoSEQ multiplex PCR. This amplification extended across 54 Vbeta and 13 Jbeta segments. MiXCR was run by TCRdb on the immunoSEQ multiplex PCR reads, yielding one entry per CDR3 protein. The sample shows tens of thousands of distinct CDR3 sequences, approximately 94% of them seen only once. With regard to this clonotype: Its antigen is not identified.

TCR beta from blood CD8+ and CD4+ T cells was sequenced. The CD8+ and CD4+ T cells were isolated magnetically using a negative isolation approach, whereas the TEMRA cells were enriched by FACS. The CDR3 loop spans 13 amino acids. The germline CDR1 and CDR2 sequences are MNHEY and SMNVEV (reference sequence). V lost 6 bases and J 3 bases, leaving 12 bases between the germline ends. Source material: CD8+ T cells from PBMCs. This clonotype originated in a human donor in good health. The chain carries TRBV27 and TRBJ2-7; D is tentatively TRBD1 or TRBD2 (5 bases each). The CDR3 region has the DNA TGTGCCAGCAGGAGGGGCCGAAGCTACGAGCAGTACTTC. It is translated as CASRRGRSYEQYF.